These T cell receptor beta chains were read from a single sample in a study of CD8 T cells in Susac syndrome. MiXCR, run by TCRdb on the immunoSEQ multiplex PCR reads, gives a single entry per CDR3 protein. The sample records tens of thousands of distinct CDR3 sequences, around 95% being singletons. The sample comprised CD8+ T cells from PBMCs. The source is a human donor with Susac syndrome. Both conserved end residues are part of each CDR3. The order of the fields is V gene, D gene, J gene, clone size, CDR3 DNA, CDR3 protein. The D gene is left open where the match is weak. Clone size is shown for a subset of rows, as once, few, many or a class of expanded clone.

TRBV20-1	.	TRBJ1-1	.	TGCAGTGCTAGAGATACCGAGAACACTGAAGCTTTCTTT	CSARDTENTEAFF
TRBV28	TRBD1	TRBJ2-2	.	TGTGCCAGCAGTTCCCGGGACAGTTACACCGGGGAGCTGTTTTTT	CASSSRDSYTGELFF
TRBV13	.	TRBJ2-2	.	TGTGCCAGCAGCCCGGGACCGAACACCGGGGAGCTGTTTTTT	CASSPGPNTGELFF
TRBV20-1	TRBD2	TRBJ2-5	.	TGCAGTGGCTCTAGCGGAGGGGAAGAGACCCAGTACTTC	CSGSSGGEETQYF
TRBV28	TRBD2	TRBJ2-7	.	TGTGCCAGCAGTTTACCCGGCCCCGACAGGGTAGCGGGAGTGCACCACGAGCAGTACTTC	CASSLPGPDRVAGVHHEQYF
TRBV13	.	TRBJ2-2	.	TGTGCCAGCAGCTTAGCAGCAACCGGGGAGCTGTTTTTT	CASSLAATGELFF
TRBV28	TRBD2	TRBJ2-2	.	TGTGCCAGCTCACGACTAGCGGGAGCGACCGGGGAGCTGTTTTTT	CASSRLAGATGELFF
TRBV19	TRBD1	TRBJ1-5	.	TGTGCCAGTAGTTCTACAGGGGGCGGCAATCAGCCCCAGCATTTT	CASSSTGGGNQPQHF
TRBV5-6	TRBD1	TRBJ1-2	.	TGTGCCAGCAGCCTCTCTCCGGGACAGGGATCCGGCTACACCTTC	CASSLSPGQGSGYTF
TRBV29-1	TRBD2	TRBJ2-7	few	TGCAGCGTTGAAGGGCCTAGCGGAGAGGACGAGCAGTACTTC	CSVEGPSGEDEQYF
TRBV20-1	TRBD2	TRBJ2-1	.	TGCAGTGCTGGGACAGCGGGAGGGCCTTGGGATGAGCAGTTCTTC	CSAGTAGGPWDEQFF
TRBV20-1	.	TRBJ2-3	.	TGCAGTGCTAGGCCCCACCGCACAGATACGCAGTATTTT	CSARPHRTDTQYF
TRBV20-1	TRBD1	TRBJ2-7	once	TGCAGTGCTACTGGGGACAGGTCTACCTACGAGCAGTACTTC	CSATGDRSTYEQYF
TRBV9	TRBD1	TRBJ1-5	.	TGTGCCAGCAGCCCTGGGGACAGGGGGCAGCCCCAGCATTTT	CASSPGDRGQPQHF
TRBV18	TRBD1	TRBJ2-3	few	TGTGCCAGCTCGCCTACAGGGGCAGATACGCAGTATTTT	CASSPTGADTQYF
TRBV6-5	.	TRBJ2-2	once	TGTGCCAGCAGTTTCATAACGGGACCGAACACCGGGGAGCTGTTTTTT	CASSFITGPNTGELFF
TRBV4-1	.	TRBJ2-5	.	TGCGCCAGCAGCGCGAGTGCAATTGAGACCCAGTACTTC	CASSASAIETQYF
TRBV29-1	TRBD1	TRBJ1-2	once	TGCAGCGTCCTGACTACAGGGGGCAACTATGGCTACACCTTC	CSVLTTGGNYGYTF
TRBV6-5	TRBD1	TRBJ2-7	.	TGTGCCAGCAGACAAAGACAGGGGTCCTACGAGCAGTACTTC	CASRQRQGSYEQYF
TRBV2	TRBD2	TRBJ2-1	.	TGTGCCAGCTATAACGCGGGAGGGTACAATGAGCAGTTCTTC	CASYNAGGYNEQFF
TRBV20-1	.	TRBJ2-3	.	TGCAGTGCTAGAGGCCGCGCGGAACCATTCACAGATACGCAGTATTTT	CSARGRAEPFTDTQYF
TRBV30	.	TRBJ1-1	.	TGTGCCTGTTTTAGGGGAGGACCGGGGACTGAAGCTTTCTTT	CACFRGGPGTEAFF
TRBV20-1	TRBD2	TRBJ2-3	.	TGCAGTGCTAGAGACGCGGGACTAGCGCCCTTAGAGACGCAGTATTTT	CSARDAGLAPLETQYF
TRBV30	.	TRBJ2-5	.	TGTGCCTGGAGCTCTCTAGTGGGGATTGGGGAGACCCAGTACTTC	CAWSSLVGIGETQYF
TRBV27	.	TRBJ2-2	.	TGTGCCAGCACCCTCGGGACCGGGGAGCTGTTTTTT	CASTLGTGELFF
TRBV5-6	TRBD2	TRBJ2-7	.	TGTGCCAGCAGCTCCCTAGCGGGAGAGGGATCCTACGAGCAGTACTTC	CASSSLAGEGSYEQYF
TRBV29-1	TRBD2	TRBJ2-3	.	TGCAGCGGCGGTACTAGCGGGACAGATACGCAGTATTTT	CSGGTSGTDTQYF
TRBV29-1	TRBD1	TRBJ1-2	.	TGCAGCGTTGAAGAGGTTTCAGGGGGCAATGGCTACACCTTC	CSVEEVSGGNGYTF
TRBV15	.	TRBJ2-5	.	TGTGCCACCAGAGGGCTGTTGGAGACCCAGTACTTC	CATRGLLETQYF
TRBV3-1	.	TRBJ2-1	.	TGTGCCAGCAGCCATTGGGGGAACAATGAGCAGTTCTTC	CASSHWGNNEQFF
TRBV29-1	TRBD2	TRBJ2-5	few	TGCAGCGTTGATACACTAGCGGGCTTGTACCAAGAGACCCAGTACTTC	CSVDTLAGLYQETQYF
TRBV5-4	TRBD2	TRBJ2-1	.	TGTGCCAGCAGCTTGGTTCCTAGCGGGGGAAATGAGCAGTTCTTC	CASSLVPSGGNEQFF
TRBV7-2	.	TRBJ2-7	.	TGTGCCAGCAGTTACTCCCAGGGAACCGTCTACGAGCAGTACTTC	CASSYSQGTVYEQYF
TRBV6-5	.	TRBJ2-3	.	TGTGCCAGCGGGGGACACACAGATACGCAGTATTTT	CASGGHTDTQYF
TRBV5-6	TRBD2	TRBJ2-7	.	TGTGCCAGCAGCCCCAGCGGGAACGAGCAGTACTTC	CASSPSGNEQYF
TRBV27	.	TRBJ2-5	.	TGTGCCAGCAGGGGGTGGCTCCAAGAGACCCAGTACTTC	CASRGWLQETQYF
TRBV3-1	TRBD2	TRBJ2-1	.	TGTGCCAGCAGCCAAGTAATAGCGGGAGTATTTGAGCAGTTCTTC	CASSQVIAGVFEQFF
TRBV2	TRBD1	TRBJ2-7	once	TGTGCCAGCACGGGGACAGGATCCTACGAGCAGTACTTC	CASTGTGSYEQYF
TRBV24-1	.	TRBJ2-1	.	TGTGCCACCAGTCGCCTCCAGGGAGCCGACAATGAGCAGTTCTTC	CATSRLQGADNEQFF
TRBV4-3	.	TRBJ2-2	.	TGCGCCAGCAGCCAGGGGGACGGCACCGGGGAGCTGTTTTTT	CASSQGDGTGELFF
TRBV28	.	TRBJ1-5	.	TGTGCCAGCAGTTCCCCGGGACACAGGCGAGCCCCAGCATTT	CASSSPGHRRAPAF
TRBV28	.	TRBJ2-4	.	TGTGCCAGCAGTCTAGTTCCGGGGGACATTCAGTACTTC	CASSLVPGDIQYF
TRBV30	.	TRBJ2-2	.	TGTGCCTGGAGTATATGGGCGGCCGGGGAGCTGTTTTTT	CAWSIWAAGELFF
TRBV14	.	TRBJ1-2	.	TGTGCCAGCAGCCAGGGGGGATCAGGTGGCTACACCTTC	CASSQGGSGGYTF
TRBV24-1	.	TRBJ2-2	.	TGTGCCACCAGTGATTTGGCCAGGGCGAACACCGGGGAGCTGTTTTTT	CATSDLARANTGELFF
TRBV6-5	TRBD2	TRBJ2-7	.	TGTGCCAGCAGTTACTCGAACCTAGCGGGGGCCTACGAGCAGTACTTC	CASSYSNLAGAYEQYF
TRBV7-9	.	TRBJ2-1	.	TGTGCCAGCAGCACCGGGACTGACAATGAGCAGTTCTTC	CASSTGTDNEQFF
TRBV4-3	.	TRBJ2-7	few	TGCGCCAGCAGCCAAGAACAAACCGACAGGAGCTACGAGCAGTACTTC	CASSQEQTDRSYEQYF
TRBV9	TRBD2	TRBJ2-7	once	TGTGCCAGCAGCGTAGCGATAGGGACTAGCTTGTTGGACGAGCAGTACTTC	CASSVAIGTSLLDEQYF